This TCR beta chain originates from a study of blood T cell repertoires in COVID-19. The V gene's germline CDR1 is KGHSH and CDR2 LQKENI. With V trimmed by 4 bases and J by 5 bases, 6 bases remained unmatched. The CDR3 extends over 15 amino acids. This clone was detected only a few times. Only in-frame clones appear in the TCRdb table, and some are missing; sequencing was by immunoSEQ multiplex PCR. This sample has 200,000 to 250,000 clones, with around 83% found just once. The specimen was peripheral blood. The receptor was isolated from a woman aged 70 to 79 with COVID-19, enrolled during active disease. The chain is built from TRBV18 and TRBJ1-2; the match to TRBD1 covers 11 bases. The CDR3 DNA is TGTGCCAGCTCACTGGGACAGGGGGAAGGTTATGGCTACACCTTC. This translates into CASSLGQGEGYGYTF.